This T cell receptor (beta chain) was found in a study of patients and donors after allogeneic stem cell transplantation. The CDR3 consists of 15 residues. Trimming pared 6 bases from V and 2 bases from J, leaving 17 bases between. CDR1 MNHNS and CDR2 SASEGT come from the germline V gene. TCRdb used MiXCR to reprocess the RT-PCR reads, holding one entry per CDR3 protein. The repertoire holds roughly 230,000 distinct CDR3 sequences, with around 14% as singletons. J is TRBJ2-7 and V is TRBV6-1; D tentatively reads TRBD1 or TRBD2 (10 bases each). The sample taken for sequencing was blood, either unsorted or a sorted T cell fraction (not recorded which). This receptor was identified in a human donor who was either an allogeneic HSCT recipient or a stem cell or donor lymphocyte infusion donor (not recorded which). It is not recorded whose cells these are; they may come from a transplant donor. The CDR3 spells CASRLAGQGPYEQYF. CDR3 coding DNA: TGTGCCAGCAGACTAGCGGGACAGGGGCCCTACGAGCAGTACTTC.